This T cell receptor (beta chain) was captured by sequencing in a study of beta chain features in type 1 diabetes (dated by TCRdb to the late 2010s). Regarding the complete study: Mean age, gender distribution, total cell number and subset yield were not different between patients and healthy donors. A total of approximately 99,000,000 sorted cells were examined across all samples, and RNA yield correlated strongly with the number of cells per subset. In the study, recently diagnosed type 1 diabetes patients and matched healthy donors were compared on the TCRB repertoires of their sorted circulating CD4+ T cell subsets. Regulatory and stem cell-like memory subsets were obtained from only 8 patients and about 8 healthy donors, while naive and central memory subsets were obtained from all 30 or so donors. Broad study findings and their caveats: Patients with type 1 diabetes made fewer insertions and deleted more nucleotides at VDJ recombination sites, implying thymic rearrangement abnormalities. Naive, central memory and regulatory TCRB repertoires appeared to be more alike among patients than among healthy donors. In all four CD4+ subsets, TCRB CDR3 length was moderately but significantly shorter in type 1 diabetes patients. Shorter templates might be favored by PCR, yet because patient and control samples were amplified and corrected together, any such skew would affect both groups equally. HLA sub-analyses involved small numbers of individuals, so any influence of HLA type on TCRB rearrangement remained unresolved. Sequencing cDNA rather than genomic DNA could over-represent highly expressing activated cells, although activation and CD3 levels did not differ between groups.

A single peripheral blood draw of about 120 mL on average was collected from each donor into heparinised tubes. A BD FACSAria II and a panel including CD45RO, CCR7, CD25, CD127, CD95 and CD27 were used to sort naive, central memory, regulatory and stem cell-like memory CD4+ T cells. Every sorted population had a purity above 98%. PBMCs were separated immediately by Lymphoprep density gradient centrifugation and were stained directly, without being cultured. So that batch effects would be minimized, each experiment stained and sorted samples in pairs, pairing one healthy donor with one patient. The CDR3 goes from the cysteine to the phenylalanine over 11 residues. The kept DNA is CDR3 alone, 33 bases in frame from the first base. Taken from the germline V gene (reference sequence), the CDR1 and CDR2 loops are MNHNY and SVGAGI. Between the V and J ends, shortened by 3 bases and 10 bases respectively, the junction contains 9 bases.

All of the isolated RNA was reverse transcribed with the High Capacity cDNA Reverse Transcription Kit, so expressed TCRB transcripts were sequenced. Naive, central memory and regulatory T cell samples underwent deep immunoSEQ sequencing, averaging about 3.3 million total reads per sample. After sorted cells were lysed in RLT buffer, RNA was extracted with DNase-treated RNeasy Micro or Mini kits, with the choice depending on cell number. To prevent cross-contamination, every cell subset was processed on its own, while patient and healthy donor samples were processed together. Using the immunoSEQ multiplex PCR, TCRB sequences were amplified from cDNA into 87-bp fragments spanning the CDR3 region. Sequencing of the amplicons was done on the Illumina HiSeq platform. The paper's data handling went like this. Synthetic template baselines were used to correct PCR bias computationally, reads within Hamming distance 2 were collapsed together, and singletons that could not be merged were discarded. By aligning reads against IMGT, V, D and J genes, CDR3 length, and insertions or deletions at six rearrangement sites were assigned. Within each subset, clonotype counts were normalized to sorted cell number, after which true diversity and Gini coefficients were computed with the tcR R package. Repertoire sharing was quantified using the overlap coefficient calculated on TCRB nucleotide sequences. Out-of-frame TCRB sequences from naive cells were analyzed as a proxy for the pre-selection repertoire. What TCRdb holds here is the immuneACCESS table cut down to in-frame rearrangements. Part of the clones is not present; checked against another copy, under half of the missing clones reflect an unresolved V gene, and the others are unexplained. Clonal size and the V and J genes are those of that table, whereas D and trimming came from the DNA. The sample table holds about 270,000 clones, of which 14% were seen once. The ten biggest clones cover under 0.02% of the sample.

For this clone: Its antigen is unknown. No much larger clone exists at a distance of one base, and base qualities are not known.

This TCR came from a man aged 30 to 45 with type 1 diabetes. Material: naive CD4+ T cells from blood. This specimen's cell subset or site label, per the study, means: true naive CD4+ T cells. This sequence uses TRBV6-6 and TRBJ1-2; the D gene cannot be named for sure. The CDR3 region has the sequence CASSYGQHYTF. The DNA reads TGTGCCAGCAGTTATGGGCAGCACTACACCTTC.